This entry lists 20 T cell receptor beta chains sequenced from one sample in a study of CD8+ T cells in alopecia areata. Reverse transcribed after extraction, RNA yielded cDNA as the sequencing template. Produced via immunoSEQ multiplex PCR; TCRdb's table is partial and in-frame only. The sample contains 150,000 or so clones, 55% to 65% of which appear only once. Sequenced: CD4+ T cells sorted from blood. These receptors all come from a human donor in good health.

In this sample, this clone turned up a few times. The rearrangement joins TRBV29-1 to TRBJ2-7, with D possibly TRBD2 on 5 matching bases. V lost 6 bases to trimming and J lost 0 bases, with 18 bases between them. This CDR3 comprises 15 residues. Germline CDR1 SQVTM, CDR2 ANQGSEA. CDR3 DNA: TGCAGCGTCGAGATACTCGGGAAGAGCTCCTACGAGCAGTACTTC. It encodes CSVEILGKSSYEQYF.

This rearrangement joins TRBV6-6 to TRBJ2-1; 13 nucleotides agree with TRBD2. CDR1 and CDR2 from the germline V gene are MNHNY and SVGAGI (reference sequence). The CDR3 sequence is 13 residues long. Trimming cost V 6 bases and J 15 bases; bases outside gene matches: 8. CDR3 nucleotide sequence: TGTGCCAGCAGCCGAGGACTAGCGGGAGTGATGTTCTTC. Residues: CASSRGLAGVMFF.

This chain uses TRBV27 with TRBJ2-3, with D possibly being TRBD1 (6 bases). V was trimmed by 5 bases and J by 2 bases, leaving 11 bases between them. Germline values: CDR1 MNHEY, CDR2 SMNVEV (reference sequence). This CDR3 comprises 14 residues. The DNA of the CDR3 is TGTGCCAGCAGTCGCACAGGGTTCACAGATACGCAGTATTTT. Protein product: CASSRTGFTDTQYF.

The sample holds a few counts of this clone. The V gene is TRBV2, the J gene TRBJ2-3, with a possible D match to TRBD2 (5 bases). V was trimmed by 6 bases and J by 7 bases, leaving 14 bases between them. Per germline, CDR1 SNHLY and CDR2 FYNNEI. CDR3 length equals 13 residues. The CDR3 DNA sequence: TGTGCCAGCAGGGGAGACTCTCTTAATACGCAGTATTTT. Protein sequence: CASRGDSLNTQYF. The full variable domain, in which reference TRBV2 and TRBJ2-3 provide the parts outside the CDR3, is EPEVTQTPSHQVTQMGQEVILRCVPISNHLYFYWYRQILGQKVEFLVSFYNNEISEKSEIFDDQFSVERPDGSNFTLKIRSTKLEDSAMYFCASRGDSLNTQYFGPGTRLTVL.

The CDR3 here is CASSRTPSDYNEQFF. The CDR3 DNA follows: TGCGCCAGCAGCCGAACCCCTAGCGATTACAATGAGCAGTTCTTC. The J gene is TRBJ2-1, the V gene TRBV5-1; D might be TRBD2 (6 bases). Trimming left V 4 bases short and J 4 bases short, with 15 bases between. This CDR3 has 15 residues. CDR1 and CDR2 from the germline V gene are SGHRS and YFSETQ.

The rearrangement links TRBV25-1 to TRBJ2-7; 8 nucleotides agree with TRBD1. Trimming took 5 bases from V and 6 from J; bases not matched to a gene: 15. The CDR3 consists of 16 residues. Germline lookup yields CDR1 MGHDK and CDR2 SYGVNS. CDR3 sequence reads: CASSKTGVGSSGEQYF. As DNA, the CDR3 is TGTGCCAGCAGTAAGACAGGGGTCGGATCAAGTGGCGAGCAGTACTTC.

The chain is built from TRBV2 and TRBJ1-1; 9 bases line up with TRBD1. Germline lookup yields CDR1 SNHLY and CDR2 FYNNEI. The V gene end was trimmed by 4 bases and the J gene end by 6 bases; junction bases not matched to a gene: 9. The CDR3 is 15 residues long. The CDR3 sequence is CASSGTGGARAEAFF. The CDR3, as DNA: TGTGCCAGCAGTGGAACAGGGGGCGCCCGGGCTGAAGCTTTCTTT.

The V gene is TRBV29-1, the J gene TRBJ1-4; D may be TRBD1 (5 bases). CDR3 length: 12 residues. Germline V CDR1 and CDR2: SQVTM, ANQGSEA. V was trimmed by 7 bases and J by 6 bases, leaving 12 bases between them. In DNA form, the CDR3 reads TGCAGCGGGGGGACCTTTCATGAAAAACTGTTTTTT. It encodes CSGGTFHEKLFF.

This clone was counted once. The chain uses TRBV20-1 and TRBJ2-5; no definite D call. The J call is in doubt because the DNA end fits TRBJ2-7 better. This CDR3 is built from 10 residues. Germline V gene lookup returns CDR1 DFQATT and CDR2 SNEGSKA (reference sequence). The CDR3 protein is CSARGYEQYF. The CDR3 region has the DNA TGCAGTGCTAGAGGGTACGAGCAGTACTTC.

This clone showed up just a few times. At the DNA level, this CDR3 is encoded by other sequences in the same sample as well. The J gene is TRBJ2-5, the V gene TRBV30, with D unresolved. V lost 3 bases to trimming and J lost 3 bases, with 11 bases between them. In germline, CDR1 is GTSNPN, CDR2 SVGIG (reference sequence). CDR3 length: 13 amino acids. This chain's CDR3 is CAWSPAGEETQYF. CDR3 sequence (DNA): TGTGCCTGGAGCCCAGCCGGAGAAGAGACCCAGTACTTC.

J is TRBJ1-5 and V is TRBV7-9; D is uncertain. Between the trimmed V and J ends, which lost 5 bases and 6 bases, there was a span of 14 bases. The germline V gene encodes CDR1 SEHNR and CDR2 FQNEAQ (reference sequence). The CDR3 is 14 residues long. The CDR3 coding sequence is TGTGCCAGCAGCGCCTTTGAGGGTTCTCAGCCCCAGCATTTT. Its translation is CASSAFEGSQPQHF.

V usage is TRBV5-4 and J usage is TRBJ1-5; D is perhaps TRBD1 (6 bases). Trimming removed 0 bases at V and 2 bases at J, with 12 bases between. The CDR3 is made up of 16 amino acids. CDR1 is SGHNT, CDR2 YYREEE, per germline (reference sequence). CDR3 loop: CASSLVAGGGNQPQHF. CDR3 DNA sequence: TGTGCCAGCAGCTTGGTGGCGGGGGGCGGCAATCAGCCCCAGCATTTT.

The V call is TRBV5-1, the J call TRBJ2-7; the match to TRBD2 covers 8 bases. Per germline, CDR1 SGHRS and CDR2 YFSETQ. The CDR3 sequence is 13 residues long. V was clipped by 7 bases and J by 3 bases; unmatched bases: 6. CDR3 protein: CASSTSGGYEQYF. The CDR3 DNA follows: TGCGCCAGCTCCACCAGCGGGGGCTACGAGCAGTACTTC.

The CDR3 spells CSVWGLADLNEQFF. CDR3 sequence (DNA): TGCAGCGTTTGGGGACTAGCGGACCTCAATGAGCAGTTCTTC. This chain uses TRBV29-1 with TRBJ2-1; 11 bases agree with TRBD2. The CDR3 sequence is 14 residues long. V was clipped by 5 bases and J by 6 bases; unmatched bases: 6. Germline V gene lookup returns CDR1 SQVTM and CDR2 ANQGSEA.

V gene TRBV7-8 combines with J gene TRBJ2-7; no clear D. The V end was cut by 2 bases, the J end by 3 bases, with 8 bases between. Germline V gene sequence: CDR1 SGHVS, CDR2 FQNEAQ. CDR3 length: 13 amino acids. CDR3 coding DNA: TGTGCCAGCAGCTTACAAACTTTCTACGAGCAGTACTTC. Its protein is CASSLQTFYEQYF.

This rearrangement joins TRBV11-2 to TRBJ2-1; D call uncertain. Between the trimmed V and J ends, which lost 6 bases and 7 bases, there was a span of 13 bases. The V gene's germline CDR1 is SGHAT and CDR2 FQNNGV. The CDR3 is 13 amino acids. CDR3 in DNA: TGTGCCAGCAGTTTCATTGGGCAGAATGAGCAGTTCTTC. It specifies CASSFIGQNEQFF.

The chain employs TRBV23-1 and TRBJ1-2; D is perhaps TRBD1 (6 bases). TRBV23-1 is labeled an ORF, and its function is uncertain. V was shortened by 7 bases and J by 3 bases, with 18 bases between the two germline ends. The CDR3 has 15 amino acids. CDR3 protein: CASTQFGGRDYGYTF. The CDR3 nucleotides are TGCGCCAGCACCCAGTTTGGGGGGCGAGACTATGGCTACACCTTC.

J is TRBJ1-1 and V is TRBV11-2; 7 bases map to TRBD1. The CDR3 length is 14 residues. V trimming: 6 bases; J trimming: 6 bases; junction bases outside the gene matches: 10. Germline-derived CDR1 and CDR2 are SGHAT and FQNNGV. The CDR3 DNA sequence: TGTGCCAGCAGGACTAGACAGGGTAGCCCTGAAGCTTTCTTT. It translates to CASRTRQGSPEAFF.

The chain couples TRBV5-1 to TRBJ2-1; 10 bases are a match to TRBD2. With 3 bases clipped from V and 0 bases from J, the junction kept 15 bases outside the gene matches. The CDR3 runs 20 residues. Per germline, CDR1 SGHRS and CDR2 YFSETQ. The CDR3 sequence: CASSSDGTSALVSSYNEQFF. The CDR3, as DNA: TGCGCCAGCAGCTCGGACGGGACTAGCGCCCTAGTTAGCTCCTACAATGAGCAGTTCTTC.

The rearrangement links TRBV4-1 to TRBJ2-1; no reliable D call. Germline V gene lookup returns CDR1 MGHRA and CDR2 YSYEKL. Trimming left V 1 base short and J 0 bases short, with 10 bases between. The CDR3 has 16 residues. The CDR3 nucleotides read TGCGCCAGCAGCCAAGGTGTGGCCAGCTCCTACAATGAGCAGTTCTTC. It encodes CASSQGVASSYNEQFF.